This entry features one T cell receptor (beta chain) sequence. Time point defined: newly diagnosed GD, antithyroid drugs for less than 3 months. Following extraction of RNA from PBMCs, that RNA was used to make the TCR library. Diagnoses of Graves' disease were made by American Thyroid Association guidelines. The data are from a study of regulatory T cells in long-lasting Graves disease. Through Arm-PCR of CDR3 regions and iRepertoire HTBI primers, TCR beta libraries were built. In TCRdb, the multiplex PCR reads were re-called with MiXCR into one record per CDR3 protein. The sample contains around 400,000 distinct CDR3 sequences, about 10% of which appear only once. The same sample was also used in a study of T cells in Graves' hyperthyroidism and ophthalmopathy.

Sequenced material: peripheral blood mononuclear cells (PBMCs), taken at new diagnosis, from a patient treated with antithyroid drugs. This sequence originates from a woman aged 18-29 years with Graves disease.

The CDR3: CASRGGLAGGTDTQYF. The CDR3 nucleotides are TGTGCCAGCAGGGGGGGACTAGCGGGGGGCACAGATACGCAGTATTTT. The rearrangement joins TRBV6-2 or TRBV6-3 to TRBJ2-3; TRBD2 agrees at 14 bases. CDR1 and CDR2 from the germline V gene are MNHEY and SVGEGT. The CDR3 is 16 amino acids. V lost 6 bases, J lost 1 base, and 3 bases stayed unmatched.